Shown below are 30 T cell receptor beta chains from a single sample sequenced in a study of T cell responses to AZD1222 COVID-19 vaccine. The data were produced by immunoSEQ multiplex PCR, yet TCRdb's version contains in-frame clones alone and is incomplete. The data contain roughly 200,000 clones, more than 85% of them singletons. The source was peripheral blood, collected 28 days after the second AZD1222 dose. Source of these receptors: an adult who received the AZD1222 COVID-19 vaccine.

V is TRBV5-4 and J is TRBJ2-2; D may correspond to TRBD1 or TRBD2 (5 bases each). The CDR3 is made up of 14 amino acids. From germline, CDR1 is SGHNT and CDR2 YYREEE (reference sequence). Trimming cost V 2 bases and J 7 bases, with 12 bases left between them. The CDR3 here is CASSFLGDDGELFF. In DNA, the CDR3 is TGTGCCAGCAGCTTTCTAGGGGACGACGGGGAGCTGTTTTTT.

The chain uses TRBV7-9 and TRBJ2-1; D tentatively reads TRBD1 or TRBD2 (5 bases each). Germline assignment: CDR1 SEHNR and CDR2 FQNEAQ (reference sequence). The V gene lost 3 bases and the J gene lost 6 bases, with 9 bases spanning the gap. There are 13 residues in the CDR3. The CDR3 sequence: CASSLSGPNEQFF. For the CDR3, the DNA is TGTGCCAGCAGCTTGTCGGGACCCAATGAGCAGTTCTTC.

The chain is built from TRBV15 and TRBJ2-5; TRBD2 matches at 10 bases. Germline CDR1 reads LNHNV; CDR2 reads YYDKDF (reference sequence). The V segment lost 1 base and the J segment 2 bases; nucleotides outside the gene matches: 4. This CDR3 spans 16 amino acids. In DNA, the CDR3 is TGTGCCACCAGCAGAGGGGTAGCGGGAGGACAAGAGACCCAGTACTTC. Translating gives CATSRGVAGGQETQYF.

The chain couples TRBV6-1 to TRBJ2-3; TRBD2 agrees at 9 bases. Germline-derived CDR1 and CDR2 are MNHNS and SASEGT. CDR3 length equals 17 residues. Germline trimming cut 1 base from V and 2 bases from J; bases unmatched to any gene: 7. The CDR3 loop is CASSEVTSGFSTDTQYF. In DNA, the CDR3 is TGTGCCAGCAGTGAAGTAACTAGCGGGTTCTCCACAGATACGCAGTATTTT.

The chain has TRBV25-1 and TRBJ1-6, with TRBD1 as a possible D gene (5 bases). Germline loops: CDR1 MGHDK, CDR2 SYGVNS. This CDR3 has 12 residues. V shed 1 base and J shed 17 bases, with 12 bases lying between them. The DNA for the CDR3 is TGTGCCAGCAGTGAATGGGAGGGGTTAATCCACTTT. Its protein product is CASSEWEGLIHF.

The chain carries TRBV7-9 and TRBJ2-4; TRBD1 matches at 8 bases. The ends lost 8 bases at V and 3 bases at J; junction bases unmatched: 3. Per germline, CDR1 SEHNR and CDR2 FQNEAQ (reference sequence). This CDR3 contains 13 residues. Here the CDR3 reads CASGTGHKNIQYF. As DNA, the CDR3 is TGTGCCAGCGGGACAGGACACAAAAACATTCAGTACTTC.

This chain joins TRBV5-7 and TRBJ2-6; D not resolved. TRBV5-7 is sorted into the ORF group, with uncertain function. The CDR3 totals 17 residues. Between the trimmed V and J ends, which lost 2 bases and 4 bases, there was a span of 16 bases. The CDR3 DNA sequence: TGTGCCAGCAGCTTCAGCCCACCTGACCCCGGGGCCAACGTCCTGACTTTC. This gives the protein CASSFSPPDPGANVLTF.

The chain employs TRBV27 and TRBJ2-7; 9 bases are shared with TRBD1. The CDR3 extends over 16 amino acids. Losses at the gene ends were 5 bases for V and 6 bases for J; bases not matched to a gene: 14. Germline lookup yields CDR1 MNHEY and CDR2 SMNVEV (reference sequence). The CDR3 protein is CASSPEHRQGVGEQYF. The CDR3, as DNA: TGTGCCAGCAGTCCCGAACACCGACAGGGGGTGGGCGAGCAGTACTTC.

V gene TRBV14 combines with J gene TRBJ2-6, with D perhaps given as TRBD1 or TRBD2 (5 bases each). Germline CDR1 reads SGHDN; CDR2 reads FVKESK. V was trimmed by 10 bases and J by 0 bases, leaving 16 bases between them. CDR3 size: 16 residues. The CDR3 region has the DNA TGTGCCAACCCGGGACGGGAAAGCTCTGGGGCCAACGTCCTGACTTTC. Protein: CANPGRESSGANVLTF.

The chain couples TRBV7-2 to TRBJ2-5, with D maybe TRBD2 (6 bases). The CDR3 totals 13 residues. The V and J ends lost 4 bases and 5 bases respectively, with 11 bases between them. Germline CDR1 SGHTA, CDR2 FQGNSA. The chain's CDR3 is CASSWGRWETQYF. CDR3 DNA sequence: TGTGCCAGCAGCTGGGGGAGGTGGGAGACCCAGTACTTC.

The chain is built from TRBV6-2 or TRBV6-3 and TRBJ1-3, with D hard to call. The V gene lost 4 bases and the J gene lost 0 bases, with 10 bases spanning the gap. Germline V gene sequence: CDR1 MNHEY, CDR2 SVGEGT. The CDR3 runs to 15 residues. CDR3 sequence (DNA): TGTGCCAGCAGTTCGCGCCGGGCCTCTGGAAACACCATATATTTT. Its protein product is CASSSRRASGNTIYF.

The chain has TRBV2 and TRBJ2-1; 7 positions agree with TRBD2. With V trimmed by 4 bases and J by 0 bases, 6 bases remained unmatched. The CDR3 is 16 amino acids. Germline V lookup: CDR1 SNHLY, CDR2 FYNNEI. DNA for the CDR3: TGTGCCAGCAGTGGGCTAGCGGCCAGCTCCTACAATGAGCAGTTCTTC. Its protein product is CASSGLAASSYNEQFF.

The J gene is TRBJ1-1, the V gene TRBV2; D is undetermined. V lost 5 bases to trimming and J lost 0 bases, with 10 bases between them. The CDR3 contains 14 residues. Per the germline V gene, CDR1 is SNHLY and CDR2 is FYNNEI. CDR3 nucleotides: TGTGCCAGCAGTAGAGGTGAATTGAACACTGAAGCTTTCTTT. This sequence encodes CASSRGELNTEAFF.

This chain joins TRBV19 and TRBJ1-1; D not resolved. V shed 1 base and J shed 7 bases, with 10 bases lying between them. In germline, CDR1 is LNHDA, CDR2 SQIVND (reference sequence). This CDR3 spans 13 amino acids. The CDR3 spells CASSIAPGGEAFF. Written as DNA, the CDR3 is TGTGCCAGTAGTATAGCCCCTGGCGGTGAAGCTTTCTTT.

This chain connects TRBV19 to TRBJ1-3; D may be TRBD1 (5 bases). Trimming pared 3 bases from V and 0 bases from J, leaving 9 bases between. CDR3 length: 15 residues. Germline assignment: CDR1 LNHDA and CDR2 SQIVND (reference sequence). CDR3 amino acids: CASSMGVSSGNTIYF. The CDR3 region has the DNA TGTGCCAGTAGTATGGGGGTCAGCTCTGGAAACACCATATATTTT.

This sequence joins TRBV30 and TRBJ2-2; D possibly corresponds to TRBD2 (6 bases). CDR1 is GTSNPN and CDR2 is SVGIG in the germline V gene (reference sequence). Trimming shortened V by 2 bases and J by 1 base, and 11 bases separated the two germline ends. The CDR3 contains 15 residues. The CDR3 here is CAWSLVSGNTGELFF. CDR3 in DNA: TGTGCCTGGAGTTTGGTTAGCGGGAACACCGGGGAGCTGTTTTTT.

The CDR3 reads CASSQDSEQKGKGDTGELFF. CDR3 in DNA: TGTGCCAGCAGCCAAGATAGCGAACAAAAGGGAAAGGGGGACACCGGGGAGCTGTTTTTT. This chain links TRBV3-1 (or the pseudogene TRBV3-2) with TRBJ2-2, with D perhaps matching TRBD1 (6 bases). The CDR3 extends over 20 amino acids. V shed 0 bases and J shed 3 bases, with 23 bases lying between them. Germline V gene sequence: CDR1 LGHDT, CDR2 YNNKEL (reference sequence).

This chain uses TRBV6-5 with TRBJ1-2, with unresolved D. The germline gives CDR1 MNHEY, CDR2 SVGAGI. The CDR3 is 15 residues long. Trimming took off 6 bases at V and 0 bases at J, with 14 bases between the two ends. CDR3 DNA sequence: TGTGCCAGCAGAGCCAGGCCTACGACTAACTATGGCTACACCTTC. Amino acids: CASRARPTTNYGYTF.

CDR3 nucleotide sequence: TGTGCCAGTCGAGGGAGCGGTATTTCCTACAATGAGCAGTTCTTC. Translated, it gives CASRGSGISYNEQFF. The chain employs TRBV6-5 and TRBJ2-1; a possible D gene is TRBD2 (5 bases). CDR3 length: 15 amino acids. The germline V gene encodes CDR1 MNHEY and CDR2 SVGAGI. V was clipped by 9 bases and J by 1 base, with 16 bases between them.

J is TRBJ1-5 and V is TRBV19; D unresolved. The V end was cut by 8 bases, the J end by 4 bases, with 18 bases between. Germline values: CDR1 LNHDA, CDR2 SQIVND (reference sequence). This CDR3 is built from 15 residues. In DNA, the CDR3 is TGTGCCAGTCAGAGGCAGTGGGTTGGTAATCAGCCCCAGCATTTT. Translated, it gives CASQRQWVGNQPQHF.

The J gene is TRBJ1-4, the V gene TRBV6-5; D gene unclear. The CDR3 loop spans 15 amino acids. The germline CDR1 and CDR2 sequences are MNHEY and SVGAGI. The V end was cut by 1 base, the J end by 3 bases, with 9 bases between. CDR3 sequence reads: CASSYLQRSNEKLFF. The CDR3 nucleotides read TGTGCCAGCAGTTACTTACAACGATCTAATGAAAAACTGTTTTTT.

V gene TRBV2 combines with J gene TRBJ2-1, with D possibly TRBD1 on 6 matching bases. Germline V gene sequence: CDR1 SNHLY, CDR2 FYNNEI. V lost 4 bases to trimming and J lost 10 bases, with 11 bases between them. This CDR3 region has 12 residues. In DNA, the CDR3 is TGTGCCAGCAGTGTTCAGGGGTGGGAGCAGTTCTTC. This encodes CASSVQGWEQFF.

In DNA form, the CDR3 reads TGTGCCAGCAGTTTAACAGGGTGGAACACTGAAGCTTTCTTT. This translates into CASSLTGWNTEAFF. The V call is TRBV27, the J call TRBJ1-1, with a tentative D call TRBD1 (6 bases). Germline-derived CDR1 and CDR2 are MNHEY and SMNVEV (reference sequence). This CDR3 is 14 amino acids long. The ends were cut back, 2 bases at V and 1 base at J, with 8 bases in the middle.

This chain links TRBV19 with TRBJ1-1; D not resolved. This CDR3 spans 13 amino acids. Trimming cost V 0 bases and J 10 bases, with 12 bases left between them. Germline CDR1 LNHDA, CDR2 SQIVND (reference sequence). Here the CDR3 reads CASSIDPTEGAFF. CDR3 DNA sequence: TGTGCCAGTAGTATAGATCCCACAGAGGGAGCTTTCTTT.

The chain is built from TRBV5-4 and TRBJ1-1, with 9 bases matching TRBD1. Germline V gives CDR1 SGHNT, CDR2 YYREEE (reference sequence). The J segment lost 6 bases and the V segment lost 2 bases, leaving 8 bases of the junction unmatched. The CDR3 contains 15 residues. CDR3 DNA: TGTGCCAGCAGCTTCCCCGGGACAGGGCTCGCTGAAGCTTTCTTT. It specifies CASSFPGTGLAEAFF. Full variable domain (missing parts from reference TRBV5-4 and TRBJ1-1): ETGVTQSPTHLIKTRGQQVTLRCSSQSGHNTVSWYQQALGQGPQFIFQYYREEENGRGNFPPRFSGLQFPNYSSELNVNALELDDSALYLCASSFPGTGLAEAFFGQGTRLTVV.

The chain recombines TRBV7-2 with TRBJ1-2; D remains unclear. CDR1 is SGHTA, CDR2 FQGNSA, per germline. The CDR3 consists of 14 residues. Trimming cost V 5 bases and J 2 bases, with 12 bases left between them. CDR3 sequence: CASSPVEGNYGYTF. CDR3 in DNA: TGTGCCAGCAGCCCAGTGGAGGGCAACTATGGCTACACCTTC.

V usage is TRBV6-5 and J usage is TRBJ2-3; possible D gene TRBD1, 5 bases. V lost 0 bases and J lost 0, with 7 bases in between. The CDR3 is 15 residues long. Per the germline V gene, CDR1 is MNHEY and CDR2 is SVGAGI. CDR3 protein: CASSYSRGSTDTQYF. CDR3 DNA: TGTGCCAGCAGTTACTCTAGGGGTAGCACAGATACGCAGTATTTT.

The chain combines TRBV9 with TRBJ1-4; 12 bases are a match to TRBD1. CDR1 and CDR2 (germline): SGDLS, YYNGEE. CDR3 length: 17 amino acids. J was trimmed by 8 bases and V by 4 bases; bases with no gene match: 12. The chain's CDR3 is CASSPGQGALSGEKLFF. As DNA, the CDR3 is TGTGCCAGCAGCCCGGGACAGGGGGCTTTAAGTGGGGAAAAACTGTTTTTT.

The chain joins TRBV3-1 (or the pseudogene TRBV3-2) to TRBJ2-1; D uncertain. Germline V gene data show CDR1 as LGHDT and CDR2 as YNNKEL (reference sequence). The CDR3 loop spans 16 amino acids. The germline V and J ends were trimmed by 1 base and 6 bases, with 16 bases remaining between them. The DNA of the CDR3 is TGTGCCAGCAGCCAAGTGGTTTTAGCAAGTGGCAATGAGCAGTTCTTC. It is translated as CASSQVVLASGNEQFF.

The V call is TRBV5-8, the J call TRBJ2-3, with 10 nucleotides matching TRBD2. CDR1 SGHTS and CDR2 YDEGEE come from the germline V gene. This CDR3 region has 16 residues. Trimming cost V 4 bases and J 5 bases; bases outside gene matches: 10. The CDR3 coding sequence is TGTGCCAGCAGCCCACGACGACTAGCGGGTAAAGATACGCAGTATTTT. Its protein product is CASSPRRLAGKDTQYF.